This TCR beta chain appears in the sequencing data of a study of T-cell reconstitution after alpha-beta-depleted transplantation in children. Study outcomes and limitations: Hyperexpanded clones declined; after one year, newly produced T cells mostly supplied diversity. Surviving recipient T cells and intrathymic progenitors accounted for some patients' high TCRbeta diversity at day 60.

As it was prepared, the TCRbeta library received unique molecular identifiers. MiXCR, run by TCRdb on the PCR reads, gives a single entry per CDR3 protein. The top ten hold roughly 24% of the sample, which has 98,000 or so distinct CDR3 sequences, roughly 6.1% seen once. This clonotype was observed at least ten times. Its antigen is unidentified. The sequence was obtained from a male patient between 2 and 10 years old who had a stem cell transplant for acute lymphoblastic leukemia, so the T cells may come from the graft donor. Material: PBMCs, mostly from graft donor cells, obtained 360 days after TCRalphabeta/CD19-depleted stem cell transplant.

In DNA form, the CDR3 reads TGTGCCACCAGTGATCAGGGGCGCTACTCCTACAATGAGCAGTTCTTC. Amino acids: CATSDQGRYSYNEQFF. The gene calls are TRBV24-1 and TRBJ2-1; TRBD1 might be the D (6 bases). Trimming took off 3 bases at V and 0 bases at J, with 11 bases between the two ends. The CDR3 is 16 residues long. Germline V gene lookup returns CDR1 KGHDR and CDR2 SFDVKD.